The rows below give T cell receptor beta chains drawn from one sample of a study of blood T cell repertoires in COVID-19. Assay used: immunoSEQ multiplex PCR; TCRdb lists only in-frame clones, some missing. The repertoire has fewer than 350,000 clones, around 90% of them found once; the top ten carry approximately 1.5%. Sequenced: PBMCs or T cells enriched from blood (not recorded which). The receptors were gathered from a woman aged 40 to 55 who had recovered from COVID-19. CDR3s include the opening cysteine and the closing phenylalanine or tryptophan. A D gene is named only where the DNA matches it firmly. Rows give clone size only sometimes, using once, few, many, or a class for an expanded clone.

CDR3nt | CDR3aa | v_gene | abundance | j_gene | d_gene
TGTGCCAGCAGCGAGGGGCGACAGGGAGGCACAGATACGCAGTATTTT | CASSEGRQGGTDTQYF | TRBV9 | NA | TRBJ2-3 | TRBD1
TGTGCCAGCAGCCCCAGCTGGGGGGAGGCTAATGAAAAACTGTTTTTT | CASSPSWGEANEKLFF | TRBV7-2 | NA | TRBJ1-4 | NA
TGTGCCAGCTCACCAGACAGGGTCAGCAATCAGCCCCAGCATTTT | CASSPDRVSNQPQHF | TRBV18 | NA | TRBJ1-5 | TRBD1
TGTGCCAGCAGCCCTCAGAAAAATAGCGGGGTAGACAATGAGCAGTTCTTC | CASSPQKNSGVDNEQFF | TRBV7-9 | once | TRBJ2-1 | TRBD2
TGTGCCAGCAGTGATGGCAGGTGGGAGACCCAGTACTTC | CASSDGRWETQYF | TRBV6-1 | NA | TRBJ2-5 | NA
TGTGCTAGTGACTCCCCAGGGGGGTACAATGAGCAGTTCTTC | CASDSPGGYNEQFF | TRBV12-5 | NA | TRBJ2-1 | NA
TGTGCCAGCAGCCAGGCGGGCGACAGGGGTGGTTCACCCCTCCACTTT | CASSQAGDRGGSPLHF | TRBV14 | NA | TRBJ1-6 | TRBD1
TGTGCCAGCACTCGCGCCGGGGTCAGTGGTGAAAAACTGTTTTTT | CASTRAGVSGEKLFF | TRBV5-4 | NA | TRBJ1-4 | NA
TGTGCCAGCAGTCCTACAGGGGGCGTAGGCTACACCTTC | CASSPTGGVGYTF | TRBV5-4 | NA | TRBJ1-2 | TRBD1
TGTGCCAGCAGACCCGGGACAGTAAGCAATCAGCCCCAGCATTTT | CASRPGTVSNQPQHF | TRBV6-5 | NA | TRBJ1-5 | TRBD1
TGCGCCAGCAGCACTGGACAGGGTGAAGCTTTCTTT | CASSTGQGEAFF | TRBV5-1 | NA | TRBJ1-1 | TRBD1
TGTGCCAGCAGAGGGGAGGGTCGGGCTTTCTTT | CASRGEGRAFF | TRBV25-1 | NA | TRBJ1-1 | NA
TGCAGCGTTGTAATATCTGGAAACACCATATATTTT | CSVVISGNTIYF | TRBV29-1 | NA | TRBJ1-3 | NA
TGTGCCATCAGTGAGTCGCGGGCCTCCTACGAGCAGTACTTC | CAISESRASYEQYF | TRBV10-3 | NA | TRBJ2-7 | NA
TGTGCCAGCAGGAAAAGCTGGGGGGACACTGAAGCTTTCTTT | CASRKSWGDTEAFF | TRBV2 | NA | TRBJ1-1 | NA
TGTGCCAGCAGTCCAACAGGGGTGGGGGAGCTGTTTTTT | CASSPTGVGELFF | TRBV2 | NA | TRBJ2-2 | TRBD1
TGTGCCACCCAGATGGACAGAGACTATGGCTACACCTTC | CATQMDRDYGYTF | TRBV6-5 | NA | TRBJ1-2 | NA
TGTGCCAGCAGCCCCCACAGGGGGCTGGGCTACACCTTC | CASSPHRGLGYTF | TRBV3-1/TRBV3-2 | NA | TRBJ1-2 | TRBD1
TGTGCCAGCTCACGAGGAAGTGGGAATCAGCCCCAGCATTTT | CASSRGSGNQPQHF | TRBV18 | NA | TRBJ1-5 | NA
TGTGCCAGCAGCGGGCCCAGGGGGCGCGTGGACACTGAAGCTTTCTTT | CASSGPRGRVDTEAFF | TRBV9 | NA | TRBJ1-1 | TRBD1
TGTGCCAGCAGTTACGGGCGCGGGAGGACACCCAACGAGCAGTACTTC | CASSYGRGRTPNEQYF | TRBV6-5 | NA | TRBJ2-7 | TRBD2
TGCAGCGTTGAAATTGTAAGGGGGCCCGTCCAAGAGACCCAGTACTTC | CSVEIVRGPVQETQYF | TRBV29-1 | NA | TRBJ2-5 | TRBD1
TGTGCCAGCAGTGAAGTGGTCTACACAGATACGCAGTATTTT | CASSEVVYTDTQYF | TRBV6-1 | NA | TRBJ2-3 | NA
TGCGCCAGCAGCCTTCTGAGCACAGATACGCAGTATTTT | CASSLLSTDTQYF | TRBV4-1 | once | TRBJ2-3 | NA
TGTGCCAGCAGCACACGAAGGACAGGGAATCAGCCCCAGCATTTT | CASSTRRTGNQPQHF | TRBV7-2 | NA | TRBJ1-5 | TRBD1
TGTGCCAGCAGCGTAGTTGACAGAACTAACTATGGCTACACCTTC | CASSVVDRTNYGYTF | TRBV9 | NA | TRBJ1-2 | NA
TGTGCCACCGCGGCAGGGGGCGACACCGGGGAGCTGTTTTTT | CATAAGGDTGELFF | TRBV24-1 | NA | TRBJ2-2 | TRBD1
TGTGCCAGCAGTGAAGGACAGGGGTTTACCTACGAGCAGTACTTC | CASSEGQGFTYEQYF | TRBV2 | NA | TRBJ2-7 | TRBD1
TGTGCCAGCAGCTTTCGTCCCTTAAGCAATTCACCCCTCCACTTT | CASSFRPLSNSPLHF | TRBV5-6 | NA | TRBJ1-6 | NA
TGTGCCTGGAGGGGACAGGCTACGAACACCGGGGAGCTGTTTTTT | CAWRGQATNTGELFF | TRBV30 | NA | TRBJ2-2 | TRBD1
TGTGCCAGCAGCTACAACCAGAACACTGAAGCTTTCTTT | CASSYNQNTEAFF | TRBV5-4 | few | TRBJ1-1 | NA
TGTGCCAGCAGTTCGGACAGAGAGACCCAGTACTTC | CASSSDRETQYF | TRBV2 | NA | TRBJ2-5 | NA
TGCGCCAGCAACAGGGACTACTACAATGAGCAGTTCTTC | CASNRDYYNEQFF | TRBV5-1 | few | TRBJ2-1 | NA
TGTGCCTGGAGTCGTAGCAGGGGTGATGAGCAGTTCTTC | CAWSRSRGDEQFF | TRBV30 | NA | TRBJ2-1 | NA
TGCGCCAGCGCTTTATCGACAGGGGCTAACTATGGCTACACCTTC | CASALSTGANYGYTF | TRBV5-1 | NA | TRBJ1-2 | TRBD1
TGTGCCACAGCGGAAGATCAGCCTGTCTACGAGCAGTACTTC | CATAEDQPVYEQYF | TRBV6-5 | NA | TRBJ2-7 | NA
TGTGCCAGCAGCTACCGGGACAGGGGGACCTACGAGCAGTACTTC | CASSYRDRGTYEQYF | TRBV7-9 | NA | TRBJ2-7 | TRBD1
TGTGCCATCACGCAGGACATTAATTCACCCCTCCACTTT | CAITQDINSPLHF | TRBV10-3 | NA | TRBJ1-6 | NA
TGTGCCAGCAGTCCCTCGGCGGGGGCTAGCAATCAGCCCCAGCATTTT | CASSPSAGASNQPQHF | TRBV27 | NA | TRBJ1-5 | NA
TGTGCCAGCAGCTCCCCTAGCACAGATACGCAGTATTTT | CASSSPSTDTQYF | TRBV4-2 | NA | TRBJ2-3 | NA
TGTGCCAGCCGAGCAATGGGACAGAGCTCCTACGAGCAGTACTTC | CASRAMGQSSYEQYF | TRBV21-1 | once | TRBJ2-7 | NA
TGTGCCAGCAGCTCCACGGGGGGGTCTTGGTATGGCTACACCTTC | CASSSTGGSWYGYTF | TRBV9 | NA | TRBJ1-2 | NA
TGTGCCAGCAGCCCGGACAGGGGATTGAACACTGAAGCTTTCTTT | CASSPDRGLNTEAFF | TRBV7-2 | NA | TRBJ1-1 | TRBD1
TGTGCCTGGATGCGAACTAGGGGGGAGACCCAGTACTTC | CAWMRTRGETQYF | TRBV30 | once | TRBJ2-5 | NA
TGTGCCTGGGGAATCACAGGGGATCAGCCCCAGCATTTT | CAWGITGDQPQHF | TRBV30 | NA | TRBJ1-5 | TRBD1